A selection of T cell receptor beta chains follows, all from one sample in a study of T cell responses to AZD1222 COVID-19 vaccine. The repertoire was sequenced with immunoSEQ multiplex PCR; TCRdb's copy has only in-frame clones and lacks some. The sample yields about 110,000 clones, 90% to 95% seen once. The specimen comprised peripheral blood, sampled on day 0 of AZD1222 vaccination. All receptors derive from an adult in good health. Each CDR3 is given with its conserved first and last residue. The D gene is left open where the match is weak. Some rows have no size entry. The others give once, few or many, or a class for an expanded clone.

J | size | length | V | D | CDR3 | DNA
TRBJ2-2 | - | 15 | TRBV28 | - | CASTLGRAGAGELFF | TGTGCCAGCACCTTAGGGAGAGCTGGAGCCGGGGAGCTGTTTTTT
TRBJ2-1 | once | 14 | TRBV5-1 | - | CASSPEGIVNEQFF | TGCGCCAGCAGCCCGGAGGGGATTGTAAATGAGCAGTTCTTC
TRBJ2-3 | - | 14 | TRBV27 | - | CASGGGQTTDTQYF | TGTGCCAGCGGGGGCGGACAGACCACAGATACGCAGTATTTT
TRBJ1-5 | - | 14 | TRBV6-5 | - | CASSPGVGSQPQHF | TGTGCCAGCAGCCCAGGGGTCGGCAGTCAGCCCCAGCATTTT
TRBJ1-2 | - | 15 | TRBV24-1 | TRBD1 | CATSDHGTGRSGYTF | TGTGCCACTTCCGACCATGGGACAGGGAGGTCTGGCTACACCTTC
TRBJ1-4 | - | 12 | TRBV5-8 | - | CASTQRREKLFF | TGTGCCAGCACACAAAGGAGGGAAAAACTGTTTTTT
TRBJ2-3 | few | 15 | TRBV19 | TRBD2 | CASSPGTSETDTQYF | TGTGCCAGTAGCCCCGGGACTAGCGAGACAGATACGCAGTATTTT
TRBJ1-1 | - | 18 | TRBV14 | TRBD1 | CASSQDGGTGEENTEAFF | TGTGCCAGCAGCCAAGATGGAGGGACAGGGGAAGAGAACACTGAAGCTTTCTTT
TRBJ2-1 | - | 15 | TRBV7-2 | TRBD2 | CASSYWGGSYNEQFF | TGTGCCAGCAGCTACTGGGGGGGCTCCTACAATGAGCAGTTCTTC
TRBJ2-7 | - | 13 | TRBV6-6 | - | CASSPSTSYEQYF | TGTGCCAGCAGTCCCTCGACCTCCTACGAGCAGTACTTC
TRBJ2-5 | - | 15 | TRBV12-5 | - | CASGTRLAVEGTQYF | TGTGCTAGTGGCACGCGATTGGCGGTTGAGGGGACCCAGTACTTC
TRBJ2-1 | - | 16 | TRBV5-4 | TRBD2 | CASSLGGLADYNEQFF | TGTGCCAGCAGCTTGGGGGGACTAGCGGATTACAATGAGCAGTTCTTC
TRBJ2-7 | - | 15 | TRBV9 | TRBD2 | CASSVGGLAVYEQYF | TGTGCCAGCAGCGTAGGTGGACTAGCGGTTTACGAGCAGTACTTC
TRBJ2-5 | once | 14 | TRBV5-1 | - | CASSFGERGETQYF | TGCGCCAGCAGTTTCGGGGAACGGGGAGAGACCCAGTACTTC
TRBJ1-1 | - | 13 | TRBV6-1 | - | CASSGRSNTEAFF | TGTGCCAGCTCGGGACGGTCGAACACTGAAGCTTTCTTT
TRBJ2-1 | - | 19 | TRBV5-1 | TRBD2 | CASSQPGLAGGSSYNEQFF | TGCGCCAGCAGCCAACCGGGACTAGCGGGAGGGAGCTCCTACAATGAGCAGTTCTTC
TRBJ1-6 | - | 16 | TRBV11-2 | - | CASSASSTGYNSPLHF | TGTGCCAGCAGCGCTTCCTCGACAGGTTATAATTCACCCCTCCACTTT
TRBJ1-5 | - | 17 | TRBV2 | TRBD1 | CASSKRTGAWGNQPQHF | TGTGCCAGCAGCAAAAGGACAGGGGCTTGGGGCAATCAGCCCCAGCATTTT
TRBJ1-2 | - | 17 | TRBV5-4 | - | CASSPLPVAGANYGYTF | TGTGCCAGCAGCCCATTACCGGTTGCCGGAGCCAACTATGGCTACACCTTC
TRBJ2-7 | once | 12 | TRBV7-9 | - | CASSSNSYEQYF | TGTGCCAGCAGCTCAAATTCCTACGAGCAGTACTTC
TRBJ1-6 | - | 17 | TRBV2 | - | CASSASSLQPYNSPLHF | TGTGCCAGCAGTGCCAGTTCCCTTCAACCCTATAATTCACCCCTCCACTTT
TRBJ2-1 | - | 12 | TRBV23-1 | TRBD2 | CASWGLVNEQFF | TGCGCCAGCTGGGGACTAGTCAATGAGCAGTTCTTC
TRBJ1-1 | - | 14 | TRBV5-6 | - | CASNLQGPHPGAFF | TGTGCCAGCAACCTACAGGGACCGCATCCAGGAGCTTTCTTT
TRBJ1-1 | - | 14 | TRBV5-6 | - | CASSLVVLGSEAFF | TGTGCCAGCAGCTTGGTGGTTTTGGGCAGTGAAGCTTTCTTT
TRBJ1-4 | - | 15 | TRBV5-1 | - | CASSEGLPYEKVMFF | TGCGCCAGCAGCGAAGGGCTCCCATATGAAAAGGTGATGTTTTTT
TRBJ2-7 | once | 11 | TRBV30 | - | CAWSGGYEQYF | TGTGCCTGGAGTGGGGGCTACGAGCAGTACTTC
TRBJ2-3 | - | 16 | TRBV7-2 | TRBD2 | CASSLTLAGATDTQYF | TGTGCCAGCAGCTTAACACTAGCGGGAGCGACAGATACGCAGTATTTT
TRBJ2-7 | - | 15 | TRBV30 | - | CAWGLGLGESYEQYF | TGTGCCTGGGGGCTGGGTTTGGGGGAGTCCTACGAGCAGTACTTC
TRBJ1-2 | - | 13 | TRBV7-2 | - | CASSRFESHGYTF | TGTGCCAGCAGCCGCTTTGAAAGCCATGGCTACACCTTC
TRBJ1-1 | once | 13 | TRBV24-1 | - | CATREDGNTEAFF | TGTGCCACCAGGGAGGACGGGAACACTGAAGCTTTCTTT
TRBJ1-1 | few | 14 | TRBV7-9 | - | CASSLEGVGTEAFF | TGTGCCAGCAGCTTAGAGGGGGTGGGCACTGAAGCTTTCTTT
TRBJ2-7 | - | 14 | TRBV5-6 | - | CASSPRWGSYEQYF | TGTGCCAGCAGCCCCCGGTGGGGTTCCTACGAGCAGTACTTC
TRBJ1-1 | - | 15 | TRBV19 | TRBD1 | CASTERTGRYTEAFF | TGTGCCAGTACCGAGAGGACAGGAAGATACACTGAAGCTTTCTTT
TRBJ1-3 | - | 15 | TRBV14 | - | CASSYRFPSGNTIYF | TGTGCCAGCAGCTACAGGTTTCCATCTGGAAACACCATATATTTT
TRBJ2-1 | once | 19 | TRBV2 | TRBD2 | CASSDPSGGSPSSYNEQFF | TGTGCCAGCAGTGACCCCAGCGGGGGTTCCCCAAGCTCCTACAATGAGCAGTTCTTC
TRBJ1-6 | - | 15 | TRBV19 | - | CASSIDGNLYPPLHF | TGTGCCAGTAGTATCGACGGGAACCTATACCCGCCCCTCCACTTT
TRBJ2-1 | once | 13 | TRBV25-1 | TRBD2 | CASSRAGINEQFF | TGTGCCAGCAGTCGAGCGGGGATCAATGAGCAGTTCTTC
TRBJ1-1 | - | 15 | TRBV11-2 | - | CASRDYGGGNTEAFF | TGTGCCAGCAGGGACTATGGGGGGGGAAACACTGAAGCTTTCTTT
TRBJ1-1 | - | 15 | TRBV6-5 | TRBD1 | CASRGDRAGNTEAFF | TGTGCCAGCAGAGGGGACAGGGCGGGAAACACTGAAGCTTTCTTT
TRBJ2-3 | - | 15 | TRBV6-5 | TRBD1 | CASRSSDRGSDTQYF | TGTGCCAGCCGTAGTAGTGACAGGGGGTCAGATACGCAGTATTTT
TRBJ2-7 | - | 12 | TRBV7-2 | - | CASSLAGGEQYF | TGTGCCAGCAGCTTAGCAGGGGGCGAGCAGTACTTC
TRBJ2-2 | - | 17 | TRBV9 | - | CASSRRGTGQITGELFF | TGTGCCAGCAGCCGACGTGGGACGGGGCAGATTACCGGGGAGCTGTTTTTT
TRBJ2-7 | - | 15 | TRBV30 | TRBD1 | CAWSVGTGTPYEQYF | TGTGCCTGGAGTGTAGGGACAGGGACCCCCTACGAGCAGTACTTC
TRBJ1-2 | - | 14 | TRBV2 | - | CASSVTAGLDGYTF | TGTGCCAGCAGTGTGACGGCCGGCTTGGATGGCTACACCTTC
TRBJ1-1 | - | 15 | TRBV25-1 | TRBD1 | CASSVFDRGNTEAFF | TGTGCCAGCAGTGTCTTCGACAGGGGAAACACTGAAGCTTTCTTT
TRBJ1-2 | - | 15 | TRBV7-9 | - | CASSLGSIFDYGYTF | TGTGCCAGCAGCTTAGGATCGATTTTCGACTATGGCTACACCTTC
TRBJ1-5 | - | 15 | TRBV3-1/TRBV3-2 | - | CASSQSYRENQPQHF | TGTGCCAGCAGCCAATCTTACAGGGAGAATCAGCCCCAGCATTTT
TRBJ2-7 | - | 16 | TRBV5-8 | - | CASSPEPWGTSYEQYF | TGTGCCAGCAGCCCGGAACCCTGGGGGACTTCCTACGAGCAGTACTTC
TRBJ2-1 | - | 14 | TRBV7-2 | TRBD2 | CASSAPNSGTSQFF | TGTGCCAGCAGCGCACCTAACTCCGGGACTAGTCAGTTCTTC
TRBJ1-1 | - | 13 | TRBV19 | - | CASLATMNTEAFF | TGTGCCAGTCTTGCGACTATGAACACTGAAGCTTTCTTT
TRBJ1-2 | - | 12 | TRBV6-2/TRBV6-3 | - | CASSTTPAGYTF | TGTGCCAGCAGTACGACGCCAGCTGGCTACACCTTC
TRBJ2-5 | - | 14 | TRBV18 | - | CASSNEGGGKTQYF | TGTGCCAGCTCGAATGAAGGGGGAGGAAAGACCCAGTACTTC
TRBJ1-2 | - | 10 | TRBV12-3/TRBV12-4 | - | CATGNYGYTF | TGTGCTACAGGGAACTATGGCTACACCTTC
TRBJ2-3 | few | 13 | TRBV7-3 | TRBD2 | CASARGGTDTQYF | TGTGCCAGCGCTCGGGGGGGCACAGATACGCAGTATTTT
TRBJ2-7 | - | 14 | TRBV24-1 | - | CATSVSAGTGEQYF | TGTGCCACCAGTGTCAGCGCAGGGACGGGCGAGCAGTACTTC
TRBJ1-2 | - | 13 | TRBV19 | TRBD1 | CATQRGPSYGYTF | TGTGCCACCCAAAGGGGGCCGAGCTATGGCTACACCTTC
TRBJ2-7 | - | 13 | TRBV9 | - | CASSVDLAREQYF | TGTGCCAGCAGCGTAGACCTAGCTAGGGAGCAGTACTTC
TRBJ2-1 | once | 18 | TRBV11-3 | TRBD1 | CASSLVGVTGGRYNEQFF | TGTGCCAGCAGCTTAGTCGGCGTAACAGGGGGACGCTACAATGAGCAGTTCTTC
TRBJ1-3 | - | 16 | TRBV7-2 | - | CASSPRPGSSGNTIYF | TGTGCCAGCAGCCCCCGCCCCGGGAGCTCTGGAAACACCATATATTTT
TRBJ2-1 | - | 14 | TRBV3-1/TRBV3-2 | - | CASSHRGSYNEQFF | TGTGCCAGCAGCCATAGGGGGTCCTACAATGAGCAGTTCTTC